Following are 14 T cell receptor beta chains from one sample sequenced in a study of blood T cell repertoires in COVID-19. TCRdb keeps only in-frame clones here, not all; method: immunoSEQ multiplex PCR. The sample has around 150,000 clones; 87% are singletons. The specimen sequenced was peripheral blood. These receptors were obtained from a human donor in a cohort sampled during active COVID-19.

J is TRBJ1-2 and V is TRBV7-9; D is unclear. The V gene's germline CDR1 is SEHNR and CDR2 FQNEAQ (reference sequence). The ends were cut back, 3 bases at V and 4 bases at J, with 12 bases in the middle. The CDR3 has 14 residues. CDR3 residues: CASSLGFAGYGYTF. Here the CDR3 DNA reads TGTGCCAGCAGCTTGGGATTCGCGGGCTATGGCTACACCTTC.

The chain links TRBV13 to TRBJ2-7; possible D gene TRBD1, 5 bases. Trimming shortened V by 0 bases and J by 6 bases, and 15 bases separated the two germline ends. The CDR3 totals 15 residues. Germline V gene data show CDR1 as PRHDT and CDR2 as FYEKMQ (reference sequence). The CDR3 DNA sequence: TGTGCCAGCAGCTTAGGGTCAGGGTGGCCACCCGAGCAGTACTTC. Protein: CASSLGSGWPPEQYF.

The J gene is TRBJ2-2, the V gene TRBV11-3, with 7 bases that match TRBD2. J lost 4 bases, V lost 5 bases, and 16 bases had no gene match. This CDR3 contains 18 residues. Germline V gene sequence: CDR1 SGHNT, CDR2 YENEEA. CDR3 nucleotides: TGTGCCAGCAGCCGTTTAAGGGGAGGGATAAGTGGCACCGGGGAGCTGTTTTTT. It codes for CASSRLRGGISGTGELFF.

The gene calls are TRBV10-3 and TRBJ1-6; the match to TRBD1 covers 7 bases. V gave up 10 bases and J gave up 5 bases; unmatched junction bases: 5. Germline CDR1 is ENHRY and CDR2 is SYGVKD. The CDR3 totals 13 residues. In nucleotides, the CDR3 is TGTGCCACCCGGGACAGAAATAATTCACCCCTCCACTTT. Protein product: CATRDRNNSPLHF.

As to this clone: The germline gene is not matched at one end of the junction; a read error may be the cause. The J gene is TRBJ2-2, the V gene TRBV7-7, with 8 bases that match TRBD2. The CDR3 length is 16 residues. Germline V lookup: CDR1 SSHAT, CDR2 FNYEAQ (reference sequence). As DNA, the CDR3 is TGTGCTAGCAGCCTTCTAGCGGGCGCGAGCACCGGGGAGCTGTTTTTT. Amino acids: CASSLLAGASTGELFF.

The gene calls are TRBV7-6 and TRBJ2-7; 14 bases map to TRBD2. In germline, CDR1 is SGHVS, CDR2 FNYEAQ. V gave up 6 bases and J gave up 0 bases; unmatched junction bases: 7. The CDR3 spans 17 residues. The CDR3 bases are TGTGCCAGCAGGGCGGGACTAGCGGGAGCTCCCTCCTACGAGCAGTACTTC. Translation: CASRAGLAGAPSYEQYF.

The chain recombines TRBV5-1 with TRBJ1-1; no definite D call. The V gene lost 0 bases and the J gene lost 0 bases, with 3 bases spanning the gap. Germline lookup yields CDR1 SGHRS and CDR2 YFSETQ. The CDR3 is 13 residues long. Written as DNA, the CDR3 is TGCGCCAGCAGCTTGGGGCTGAACACTGAAGCTTTCTTT. This encodes CASSLGLNTEAFF.

This chain connects TRBV19 to TRBJ2-5; D is perhaps TRBD2 (6 bases). This CDR3 is 15 amino acids long. Deletions cut 5 bases from V and 5 bases from J, with 18 bases between. The germline CDR1 and CDR2 sequences are LNHDA and SQIVND (reference sequence). In DNA form, the CDR3 reads TGTGCCAGTAGTCCCTGGACACCCCGGGGGGAGACCCAGTACTTC. Its protein is CASSPWTPRGETQYF. Supplemented by reference TRBV19 and TRBJ2-5, the full variable domain reads DGGITQSPKYLFRKEGQNVTLSCEQNLNHDAMYWYRQDPGQGLRLIYYSQIVNDFQKGDIAEGYSVSREKKESFPLTVTSAQKNPTAFYLCASSPWTPRGETQYFGPGTRLLVL.

The chain links TRBV28 to TRBJ1-2; 7 bases agree with TRBD1. CDR1 is MDHEN, CDR2 SYDVKM, per germline. The CDR3 spans 14 residues. V was clipped by 6 bases and J by 5 bases; unmatched bases: 9. The CDR3 region has the DNA TGTGCCAGCAGCCTTGGGACAGCGGCGTATGGCTACACCTTC. Its protein is CASSLGTAAYGYTF.

The rearrangement uses TRBV7-2 and TRBJ2-2; no clear D gene. Trimming took off 1 base at V and 5 bases at J, with 17 bases between the two ends. Germline values: CDR1 SGHTA, CDR2 FQGNSA. The CDR3 length is 17 residues. The CDR3 region has the DNA TGTGCCAGCAGCTTAGGTTCTCCGAACTGGTATACCGGGGAGCTGTTTTTT. This codes for CASSLGSPNWYTGELFF.

This rearrangement joins TRBV6-5 to TRBJ1-2, with TRBD1 matching 9 bases. Trimming took 4 bases from V and 6 from J; bases not matched to a gene: 6. Per germline, CDR1 MNHEY and CDR2 SVGAGI. CDR3 length: 14 amino acids. The CDR3, as DNA: TGTGCCAGCAGTTCCTCCGGGACAGGGCATGGCTACACCTTC. Protein product: CASSSSGTGHGYTF.

The chain is built from TRBV19 and TRBJ1-2, with TRBD1 matching 9 bases. V lost 3 bases and J lost 4; bases outside the gene matches: 3. CDR3 length: 14 residues. Per germline, CDR1 LNHDA and CDR2 SQIVND (reference sequence). CDR3: CASSIAGQGYGYTF. DNA of the CDR3: TGTGCCAGTAGTATTGCGGGACAGGGCTATGGCTACACCTTC.

The CDR3: CASSEKIGGGPYEQYF. The CDR3 nucleotides are TGTGCCAGCAGTGAAAAAATAGGGGGAGGGCCGTACGAGCAGTACTTC. V and J are TRBV6-1 and TRBJ2-7, with D possibly being TRBD2 (7 bases). CDR1 MNHNS and CDR2 SASEGT come from the germline V gene. The CDR3 runs to 16 residues. Trimming cost V 2 bases and J 4 bases, with 18 bases left between them.

V and J are TRBV7-6 and TRBJ2-2, with 9 bases aligning to TRBD2. After removal of 2 bases from V and 5 bases from J, the junction contained 9 bases not matched to a gene. Germline V gene lookup returns CDR1 SGHVS and CDR2 FNYEAQ. This CDR3 comprises 17 residues. CDR3 region: CASSLTIAGVGTGELFF. Here the CDR3 DNA reads TGTGCCAGCAGCTTAACTATAGCGGGAGTTGGGACCGGGGAGCTGTTTTTT.